This T cell receptor beta chain is drawn from a study of control samples from healthy donors and cancer patients. Using immunoSEQ multiplex PCR, the repertoire was profiled, and TCRdb retains in-frame clones only, with some absent. Of approximately 82,000 clones listed, around 94% are singletons. From germline, CDR1 is MRHNA and CDR2 SNTAGT. The CDR3 spans 13 residues. V gave up 11 bases and J gave up 1 base, with 11 bases separating them. This sequence was found in a woman between 18 and 30 years old in good health. The material sequenced was blood. The chain uses TRBV6-4 and TRBJ2-2; no definite D call. CDR3 in amino acids: CARSRGNTGELFF. The CDR3 nucleotides read TGTGCCCGCTCCCGAGGGAACACCGGGGAGCTGTTTTTT.